This T cell receptor beta chain was identified in a study of T-cell reconstitution after alpha-beta-depleted transplantation in children. A note on this clonotype: Its antigen is not identified.

This CDR3 spans 14 amino acids. Germline V CDR1 and CDR2: SEHNR, FQNEAQ (reference sequence). V lost 2 bases and J lost 1, with 8 bases in between. Study results and caveats: Once a year had passed after transplant, T-cell counts and diversity came mostly from newly produced T cells. Where alpha-beta T cells came from about two months after transplant was reportedly several hundred expanded graft clones.

Unique molecular identifiers were incorporated when the TCRbeta library was constructed. MiXCR, run by TCRdb on the PCR reads, gives a single entry per CDR3 protein. The data contain about 980,000 distinct CDR3 sequences, about 30% of them seen just once; the ten biggest clones take up 28%. This clonotype was sampled from a boy under two years old who had a stem cell transplant for SCID, so the T cells may come from the graft donor. The source material was PBMCs, mostly from graft donor cells, sampled 360 days after TCRalphabeta/CD19-depleted stem cell transplant. The chain joins TRBV7-9 to TRBJ1-1; D ambiguous. The DNA of the CDR3 is TGTGCCAGCAGCTTAAAAAACGGGAACACTGAAGCTTTCTTT. Protein product: CASSLKNGNTEAFF.